Sequencing of this T cell receptor beta chain was carried out in a study of neoadjuvant nivolumab and ipilimumab in lung cancer (dated by TCRdb to the early 2020s). Background on the whole study: Nivolumab was given at 3 mg/kg intravenously on days 1, 15 and 29, and the combination arm added ipilimumab 1 mg/kg on day 1 only. The primary trial endpoint was the major pathologic response (MPR) rate in the intention-to-treat population in each study arm. In the trial, around 43 patients with operable NSCLC were treated, of whom some 23 were randomized to nivolumab monotherapy and some 20 to nivolumab plus ipilimumab. TCR repertoires were compared between pretherapy (baseline) peripheral blood and tumors resected at surgery after neoadjuvant immune checkpoint blockade. Matched pretherapy and resected tumor pairs were analyzed for seven patients, of whom four received nivolumab and three received nivolumab plus ipilimumab.

A word on this clone: The clone's antigen remains unknown. It has no much larger one-base neighbor in the sample; base qualities were not kept.

Overall study results and their limits: Compared with tumor-adjacent uninvolved lung, resected tumors had greater TCR richness and clonality, and increases showed up in more of the dual-therapy-treated tumors. TCR sequencing was performed in a small number of samples. Richness in tumors resected after neoadjuvant therapy showed a positive correlation with pretherapy blood TCR richness (Spearman R ≈ 0.82). No significant correlation was found between TCR clonality and pathologic tumor regression, and only one major-pathologic-response sample was available for the clonality analysis. From pretherapy to surgery, tumor T-cell richness and clonality increased in three of three dual-therapy tumors but in only two of four nivolumab-treated tumors.

The method was the immunoSEQ multiplex PCR assay. The study's processing was this. Richness and clonality were used to summarize the repertoires, and clones that significantly expanded or contracted between pre- and post-therapy samples were identified. TCRdb provides this immuneACCESS table in a form limited to in-frame rearrangements. Some clones are lacking; in checked studies, under half of them reflect an unresolved V gene, and why the rest are absent is not known. V, J and clone size are taken as reported in that table, and D and trimming were inferred from the DNA itself. This sample lists 45,000 to 55,000 clones; around 89% were detected once. Around 3.7% of the sample belongs to the ten largest clones. Per the germline V gene, SQVTM is the CDR1 and ANQGSEA is the CDR2. At the junction V is shortened by 2 bases and J by 7 bases, with 8 bases in between. Spanning cysteine to phenylalanine, the CDR3 consists of 11 amino acids. Only the CDR3 part of the read is kept: 33 bases, read in frame from the first base.

The sample's time point label, decoded: pretherapy, before neoadjuvant immune checkpoint inhibitors. Samples came from the phase 2 randomized NEOSTAR trial, which tested neoadjuvant nivolumab or nivolumab plus ipilimumab followed by surgery in operable NSCLC. The sequenced sample was blood, obtained before neoadjuvant nivolumab, alone or with ipilimumab. This TCR came from an adult with non-small cell lung cancer. Some clones in this sample may be carry-over from other donors' samples. The sequence links TRBV29-1 to TRBJ1-1; the D gene assignment is ambiguous. Read as DNA, the sequence is TGCAGCGTTGAACTACGGAATGAAGCTTTCTTT. Translated, it reads CSVELRNEAFF.